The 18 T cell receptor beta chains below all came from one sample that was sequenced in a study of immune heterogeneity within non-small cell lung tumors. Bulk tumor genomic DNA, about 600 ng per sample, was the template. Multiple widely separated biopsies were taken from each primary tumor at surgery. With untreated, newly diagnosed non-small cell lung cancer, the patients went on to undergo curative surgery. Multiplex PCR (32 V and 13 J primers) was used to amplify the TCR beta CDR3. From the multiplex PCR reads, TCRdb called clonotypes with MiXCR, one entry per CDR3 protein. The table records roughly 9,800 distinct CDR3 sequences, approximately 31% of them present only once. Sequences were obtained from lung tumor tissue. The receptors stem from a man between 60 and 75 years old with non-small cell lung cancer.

CDR3 sequence: CASSSHTSYQETQYF. The CDR3 DNA reads as TGTGCCAGCAGCTCCCACACCTCCTACCAAGAGACCCAGTACTTC. The chain employs TRBV11-2 and TRBJ2-5, with D uncertain. Per germline, CDR1 SGHAT and CDR2 FQNNGV. The V end lost 4 bases, the J end lost 0 bases, and 12 bases lay between the germline ends. The CDR3 covers 15 residues.

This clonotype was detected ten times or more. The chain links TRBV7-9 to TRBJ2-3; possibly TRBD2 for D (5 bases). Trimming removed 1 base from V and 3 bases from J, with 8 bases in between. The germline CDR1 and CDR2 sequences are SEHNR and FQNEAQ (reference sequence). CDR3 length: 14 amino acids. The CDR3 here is CASSLGGKTDTQYF. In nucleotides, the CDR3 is TGTGCCAGCAGCTTAGGAGGGAAGACAGATACGCAGTATTTT. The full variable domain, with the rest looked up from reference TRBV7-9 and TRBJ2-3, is DTGVSQNPRHKITKRGQNVTFRCDPISEHNRLYWYRQTLGQGPEFLTYFQNEAQLEKSRLLSDRFSAERPKGSFSTLEIQRTEQGDSAMYLCASSLGGKTDTQYFGPGTRLTVL.

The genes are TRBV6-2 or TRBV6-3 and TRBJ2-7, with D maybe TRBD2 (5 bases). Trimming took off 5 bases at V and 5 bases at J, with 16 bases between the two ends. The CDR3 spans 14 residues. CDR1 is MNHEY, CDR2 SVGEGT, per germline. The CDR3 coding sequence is TGTGCCAGCAGTGCCCTACCACTAGGCCACGAGCAGTACTTC. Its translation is CASSALPLGHEQYF.

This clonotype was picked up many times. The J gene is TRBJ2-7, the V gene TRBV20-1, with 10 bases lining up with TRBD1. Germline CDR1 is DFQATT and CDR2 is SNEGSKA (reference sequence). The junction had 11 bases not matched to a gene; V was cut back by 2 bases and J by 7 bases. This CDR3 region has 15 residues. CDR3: CSARISTGGTGEQYF. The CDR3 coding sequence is TGCAGTGCTAGAATATCGACAGGGGGCACGGGTGAGCAGTACTTC.

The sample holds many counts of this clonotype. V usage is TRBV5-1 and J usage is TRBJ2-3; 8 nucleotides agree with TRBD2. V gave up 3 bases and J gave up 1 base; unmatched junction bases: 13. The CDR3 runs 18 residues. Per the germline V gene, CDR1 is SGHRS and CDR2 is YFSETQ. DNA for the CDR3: TGCGCCAGCAGCTACGGGGGCGCTAGCGGGTGGGGCACAGATACGCAGTATTTT. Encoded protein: CASSYGGASGWGTDTQYF. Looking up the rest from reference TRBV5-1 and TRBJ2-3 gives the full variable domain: KAGVTQTPRYLIKTRGQQVTLSCSPISGHRSVSWYQQTPGQGLQFLFEYFSETQRNKGNFPGRFSGRQFSNSRSEMNVSTLELGDSALYLCASSYGGASGWGTDTQYFGPGTRLTVL.

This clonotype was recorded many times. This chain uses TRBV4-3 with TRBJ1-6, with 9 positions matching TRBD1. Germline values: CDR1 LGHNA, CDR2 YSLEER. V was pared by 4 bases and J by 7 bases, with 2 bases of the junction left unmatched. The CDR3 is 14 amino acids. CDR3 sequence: CASSLGQGNSPLHF. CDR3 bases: TGCGCCAGCAGCCTTGGACAGGGGAATTCACCCCTCCACTTT.

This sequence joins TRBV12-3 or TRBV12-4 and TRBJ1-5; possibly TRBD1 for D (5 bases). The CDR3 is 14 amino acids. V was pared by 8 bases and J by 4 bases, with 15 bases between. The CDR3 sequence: CASWTQGGNQPQHF. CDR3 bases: TGTGCCAGCTGGACGCAGGGTGGGAATCAGCCCCAGCATTTT.

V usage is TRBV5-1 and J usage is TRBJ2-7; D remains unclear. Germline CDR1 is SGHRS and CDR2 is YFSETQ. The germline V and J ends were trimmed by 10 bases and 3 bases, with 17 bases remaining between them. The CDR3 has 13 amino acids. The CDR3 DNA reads TGCGCCCCCAGCTTGGGTTTCGGCTACGAGCAGTACTTC. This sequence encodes CAPSLGFGYEQYF.

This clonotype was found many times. DNA of the CDR3: TGTGCCACCAGCAGAGATACTAGCGGGCTAGCCAAAAACATTCAGTACTTC. Its protein product is CATSRDTSGLAKNIQYF. This chain connects TRBV15 to TRBJ2-4; 9 positions match TRBD2. V lost 0 bases and J lost 0; bases outside the gene matches: 3. Germline-derived CDR1 and CDR2 are LNHNV and YYDKDF (reference sequence). The CDR3 length is 17 residues.

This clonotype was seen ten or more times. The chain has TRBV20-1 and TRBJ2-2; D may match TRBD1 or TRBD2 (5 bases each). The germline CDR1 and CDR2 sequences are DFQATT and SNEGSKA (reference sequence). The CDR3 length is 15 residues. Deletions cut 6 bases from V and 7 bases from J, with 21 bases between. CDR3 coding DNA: TGCAGTGCCCTATCGGGGCTCAGGCGGGTCGGGGAGCTGTTTTTT. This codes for CSALSGLRRVGELFF.

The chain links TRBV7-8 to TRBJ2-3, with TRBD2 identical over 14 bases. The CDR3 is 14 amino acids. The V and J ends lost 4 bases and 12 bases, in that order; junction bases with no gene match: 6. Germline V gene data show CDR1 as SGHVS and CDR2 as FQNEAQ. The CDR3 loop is CASSSRTSGGSQYF. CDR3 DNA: TGTGCCAGCAGCTCCAGGACTAGCGGGGGGTCACAGTATTTT.

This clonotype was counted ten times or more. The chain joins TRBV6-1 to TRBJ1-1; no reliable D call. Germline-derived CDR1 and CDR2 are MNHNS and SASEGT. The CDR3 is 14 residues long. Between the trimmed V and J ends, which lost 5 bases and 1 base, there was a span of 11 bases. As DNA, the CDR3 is TGTGCCAGCAGTTATGCCAGACAGAACACTGAAGCTTTCTTT. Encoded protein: CASSYARQNTEAFF.

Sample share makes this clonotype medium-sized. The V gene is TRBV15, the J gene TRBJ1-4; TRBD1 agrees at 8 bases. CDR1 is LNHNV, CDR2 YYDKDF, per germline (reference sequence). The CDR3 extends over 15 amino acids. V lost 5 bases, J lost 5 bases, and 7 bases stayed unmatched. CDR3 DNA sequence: TGTGCCACCAGCCCCCGGACAGGGAGGAATGAAAAACTGTTTTTT. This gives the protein CATSPRTGRNEKLFF.

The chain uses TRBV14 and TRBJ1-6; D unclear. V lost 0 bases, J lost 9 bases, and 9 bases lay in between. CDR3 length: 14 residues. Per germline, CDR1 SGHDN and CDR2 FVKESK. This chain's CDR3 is CASSQESRSSPLHF. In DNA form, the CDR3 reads TGTGCCAGCAGCCAAGAGAGTAGAAGTTCACCCCTCCACTTT.

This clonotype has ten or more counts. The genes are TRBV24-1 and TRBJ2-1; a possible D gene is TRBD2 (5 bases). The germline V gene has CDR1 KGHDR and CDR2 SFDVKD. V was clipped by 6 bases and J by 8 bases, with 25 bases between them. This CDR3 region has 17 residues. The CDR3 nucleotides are TGTGCCACCAGTCTAGGCGTGGGAGCAGCTGGAGTTGATGAGCAGTTCTTC. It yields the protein CATSLGVGAAGVDEQFF.

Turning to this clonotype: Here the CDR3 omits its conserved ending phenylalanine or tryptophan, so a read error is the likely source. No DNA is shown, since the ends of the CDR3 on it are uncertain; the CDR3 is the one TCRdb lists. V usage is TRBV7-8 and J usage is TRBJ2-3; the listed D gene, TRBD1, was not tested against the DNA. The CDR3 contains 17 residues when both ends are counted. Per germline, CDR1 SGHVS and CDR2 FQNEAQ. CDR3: CASSSGTGGVYEQYFGP.

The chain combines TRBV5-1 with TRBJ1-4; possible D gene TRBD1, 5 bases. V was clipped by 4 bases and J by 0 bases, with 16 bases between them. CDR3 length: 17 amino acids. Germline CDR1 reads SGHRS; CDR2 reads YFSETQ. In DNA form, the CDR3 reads TGCGCCAGCAGCATGTCGGAAGAGGACACAACTAATGAAAAACTGTTTTTT. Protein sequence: CASSMSEEDTTNEKLFF. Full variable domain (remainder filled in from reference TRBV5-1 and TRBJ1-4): KAGVTQTPRYLIKTRGQQVTLSCSPISGHRSVSWYQQTPGQGLQFLFEYFSETQRNKGNFPGRFSGRQFSNSRSEMNVSTLELGDSALYLCASSMSEEDTTNEKLFFGSGTQLSVL.

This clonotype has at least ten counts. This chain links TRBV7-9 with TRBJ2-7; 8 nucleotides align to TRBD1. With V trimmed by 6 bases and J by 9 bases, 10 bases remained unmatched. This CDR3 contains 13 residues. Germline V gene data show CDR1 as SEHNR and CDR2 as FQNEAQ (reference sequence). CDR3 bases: TGTGCCAGCAGAGAGGACAGGGCAGGTGGGCAGTACTTC. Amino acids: CASREDRAGGQYF.